The 20 T cell receptor beta chains in this list originate from one sample, sequenced in a study of T cells in women clearing cervical HPV infection. Data came from immunoSEQ multiplex PCR; TCRdb stores just in-frame clones and leaves some out. The sample includes tens of thousands of clones. Sequencing was carried out using blood buffy coat. All receptors derive from a woman aged 18 to 75 with a cervical HPV16 infection that either progressed to CIN3+ or cleared (not recorded which).

Comment on this clone: The sequenced fragment ends 3 residues before the CDR3 boundary, so the rest is inferred from the germline J gene. The chain couples TRBV7-2 to TRBJ1-2; the D is unclear. CDR1 is SGHTA and CDR2 is FQGNSA in the germline V gene. The CDR3 extends over 11 amino acids. Here the CDR3 reads CASSPLDTYTF. The part of the CDR3 DNA that was read is TGTGCCAGCAGTCCCTTAGATACC. The complete variable domain, with remaining parts taken from reference TRBV7-2 and TRBJ1-2, reads GAGVSQSPSNKVTEKGKDVELRCDPISGHTALYWYRQSLGQGLEFLIYFQGNSAPDKSGLPSDRFSAERTGGSVSTLTIQRTQQEDSAVYLCASSPLDTYTFGSGTRLTVV.

A remark on this clone: The read falls 3 residues short of the CDR3 end, and the missing part is taken from the germline J gene. The chain joins TRBV18 to TRBJ1-2, with D perhaps TRBD1 (6 bases). From germline, CDR1 is KGHSH and CDR2 LQKENI. The CDR3 covers 15 residues. The sequenced CDR3 bases are TGTGCCAGCTCACCCCACAGGGAGACTACCTACGAC. Encoded protein: CASSPHRETTYD. The whole CDR3 region reads CASSPHRETTYDYTF. Combining the CDR3 with reference TRBV18 and TRBJ1-2 gives the whole variable domain NAGVMQNPRHLVRRRGQEARLRCSPMKGHSHVYWYRQLPEEGLKFMVYLQKENIIDESGMPKERFSAEFPKEGPSILRIQQVVRGDSAAYFCASSPHRETTYDYTFGSGTRLTVV.

For this clone: From the germline J gene comes the end of the CDR3, since the read stops 3 residues before it. This chain uses TRBV28 with TRBJ1-1; 10 bases align to TRBD1. With 6 bases clipped from V and 1 base from J, the junction kept 2 bases outside the gene matches. The length of the CDR3 is 14 residues. CDR1 is MDHEN, CDR2 SYDVKM, per germline. CDR3 amino acids: CASRTGGANTEAFF. Partial CDR3 DNA: TGTGCCAGCAGGACAGGGGGCGCGAACACTGAA.

In regard to this clone: The read ends 3 residues early relative to the CDR3; the germline J gene fills the gap. The gene calls are TRBV20-1 and TRBJ1-6; 9 positions agree with TRBD1. The J segment lost 7 bases and the V segment lost 7 bases, leaving 5 bases of the junction unmatched. The CDR3 has 13 residues. Germline V gene data show CDR1 as DFQATT and CDR2 as SNEGSKA (reference sequence). The DNA read from the CDR3 is TGCAGTGGGATGGACAGGGGAAATTCACCC. As protein: CSGMDRGNSP. The CDR3 as a whole reads CSGMDRGNSPLHF.

Note on this clone: The junction and the germline gene differ at one end; a read error may be behind it. The read falls 3 residues short of the CDR3 end, and the missing part is taken from the germline J gene. V gene TRBV4-2 combines with J gene TRBJ2-4; 9 bases match TRBD1. Per the germline V gene, CDR1 is LGHNA and CDR2 is YNFKEQ. CDR3 size: 15 residues. CDR3 DNA, as far as it was read: TGCGCCAGCAGCCATTCCGGGACAGGGCTGGACATT. This sequence encodes CASSHSGTGLDI. The entire CDR3 protein reads CASSHSGTGLDIQYF.

In regard to this clone: The read gets to within 3 residues of the CDR3 end, and the germline J gene fills in the rest. V gene TRBV11-2 combines with J gene TRBJ2-7; no clear D. The germline gives CDR1 SGHAT, CDR2 FQNNGV. V was shortened by 0 bases and J by 0 bases, with 9 bases between the two germline ends. The CDR3 consists of 15 residues. CDR3: CASSLEVGSSYEQYF. The DNA read from the CDR3 is TGTGCCAGCAGCTTAGAGGTTGGCAGCTCCTACGAG.

Concerning this clone itself: Coverage ceases 3 residues before the CDR3 finishes, and the germline J gene fills in the end. The same CDR3 is also encoded by other DNA sequences in this sample. The chain couples TRBV7-8 to TRBJ1-3; 8 bases line up with TRBD1. Germline values: CDR1 SGHVS, CDR2 FQNEAQ. This CDR3 has 16 residues. Trimming removed 2 bases from V and 3 bases from J; junction bases left unmatched: 6. The CDR3 loop reads CASSLLGQGIGNTIYF. Partial CDR3 DNA: TGTGCCAGCAGCTTACTTGGACAGGGTATTGGAAACACC.

Note on this clone: From the germline J gene comes the end of the CDR3, since the read stops 3 residues before it. V is TRBV5-1 and J is TRBJ2-1; tentatively, D is TRBD2 (5 bases). The CDR3 has 15 residues. Trimming took 1 base from V and 0 from J, leaving 8 bases between them. CDR1 is SGHRS, CDR2 YFSETQ, per germline. The CDR3: CASSLSGSSYNEQFF. CDR3 bases read: TGCGCCAGCAGCTTGTCGGGGAGCTCCTACAATGAG.

To note about this clone: The read terminates 3 residues before the CDR3 end, so the remaining end is supplied by the germline J gene. This rearrangement joins TRBV20-1 to TRBJ2-1; D may be TRBD2 (6 bases). The CDR3 sequence is 15 residues long. Trimming pared 0 bases from V and 2 bases from J, leaving 11 bases between. Germline CDR1 and CDR2: DFQATT and SNEGSKA (reference sequence). CDR3 bases read: TGCAGTGCTAGAGATCGAGGGACTGCCTACAATGAG. This codes for CSARDRGTAYNE. The full-length CDR3 reads as CSARDRGTAYNEQFF.

A remark on this clone: The read halts 3 residues ahead of the CDR3 end, with the missing end drawn from the germline J gene. The chain links TRBV19 to TRBJ2-3, with TRBD1 identical over 9 bases. This CDR3 is built from 16 residues. CDR1 and CDR2 from the germline V gene are LNHDA and SQIVND (reference sequence). The CDR3 is CASSIGGTGFGQPQYF. CDR3 DNA, as far as it was read: TGTGCCAGTAGTATTGGTGGGACAGGGTTCGGTCAGCCG.

About this clone itself: Coverage ceases 3 residues before the CDR3 finishes, and the germline J gene fills in the end. The chain couples TRBV7-9 to TRBJ2-7, with 8 positions matching TRBD1. The CDR3 extends over 15 amino acids. CDR1 and CDR2 from the germline V gene are SEHNR and FQNEAQ (reference sequence). Trimming took 0 bases from V and 5 from J; bases not matched to a gene: 6. CDR3 loop: CASSLAGQGTNEQYF. The CDR3 DNA, read in part, is TGTGCCAGCAGCTTAGCCGGACAGGGAACGAACGAG. The full variable domain, completed using reference TRBV7-9 and TRBJ2-7, is DTGVSQNPRHKITKRGQNVTFRCDPISEHNRLYWYRQTLGQGPEFLTYFQNEAQLEKSRLLSDRFSAERPKGSFSTLEIQRTEQGDSAMYLCASSLAGQGTNEQYFGPGTRLTVT.

The sequenced part of the CDR3 DNA is TGTGCCAGCAGGGAGGACACGGTCCCC. It encodes CASREDTVP. The whole CDR3 sequence is CASREDTVPLHF. The chain joins TRBV2 to TRBJ1-6, with a weak D call TRBD1 (5 bases). The sequenced fragment ends 3 residues before the CDR3 boundary, so the rest is inferred from the germline J gene. CDR1 is SNHLY and CDR2 is FYNNEI in the germline V gene. The CDR3 extends over 12 amino acids.

Remarks on this clone: The CDR3 goes on 3 residues after the read ends, and that part is filled in from the germline J gene. The chain couples TRBV12-3 or TRBV12-4 to TRBJ1-3; D remains ambiguous. The CDR3 extends over 10 amino acids. The CDR3 reads CASSFSTIYF. The sequenced part of the CDR3 DNA is TGTGCCAGCAGTTTTTCCACT.

Points on this clone: The sequence runs out 3 residues before the end of the CDR3; the remainder is reconstructed from the germline J gene. V usage is TRBV7-9 and J usage is TRBJ1-2, with no clear D. This CDR3 has 8 residues. Germline lookup yields CDR1 SEHNR and CDR2 FQNEAQ (reference sequence). The CDR3 sequence: CARPTYTF. The covered CDR3 bases are TGTGCCAGGCCCACT.

Comment on this clone: From the germline J gene comes the end of the CDR3, since the read stops 3 residues before it. The rearrangement uses TRBV4-1 and TRBJ2-1; D possibly corresponds to TRBD1 (5 bases). The CDR3 spans 14 residues. Germline V gene sequence: CDR1 MGHRA, CDR2 YSYEKL. V lost 1 base, J lost 6 bases, and 10 bases lay in between. The CDR3 sequence is CASSQGKGSNEQFF. The CDR3 DNA, read in part, is TGCGCCAGCAGCCAAGGGAAGGGGTCCAATGAG.

Of note for this clone: The sequence runs out 3 residues before the end of the CDR3; the remainder is reconstructed from the germline J gene. The chain carries TRBV16 and TRBJ2-5; TRBD1 agrees at 9 bases. V gave up 0 bases and J gave up 2 bases; unmatched junction bases: 7. Germline CDR1 is KGHSY and CDR2 is FQNENV. The CDR3 is 17 amino acids. CDR3 residues: CASSQSLRTGAQETQYF. The covered CDR3 bases are TGTGCCAGCAGCCAATCACTAAGGACAGGGGCGCAAGAGACC.

As regards this clone: The observed sequence ends 3 residues before the CDR3 terminus, with the missing tail filled in from the germline J gene. The chain combines TRBV19 with TRBJ2-2; 10 bases match TRBD1. This CDR3 is 15 amino acids long. Trimming removed 5 bases from V and 4 bases from J; junction bases left unmatched: 4. In germline, CDR1 is LNHDA, CDR2 SQIVND (reference sequence). CDR3: CASSSGQGTTGELFF. CDR3 DNA (partial): TGTGCCAGTAGTTCGGGACAGGGGACCACCGGGGAG.

Notes on this clone: The CDR3 goes on 3 residues after the read ends, and that part is filled in from the germline J gene. J is TRBJ2-1 and V is TRBV18, with D possibly TRBD2 on 7 matching bases. Germline V CDR1 and CDR2: KGHSH, LQKENI. With 6 bases removed from V and 8 bases from J, the gap between germline ends came to 23 bases. CDR3 size: 16 residues. CDR3 bases read: TGTGCCAGCTCTGGCGAGGGGGGGCCCCCTGGGGATGAG. It codes for CASSGEGGPPGDE. The whole CDR3 region reads CASSGEGGPPGDEQFF.

Note on this clone: The read halts 3 residues ahead of the CDR3 end, with the missing end drawn from the germline J gene. The chain recombines TRBV30 with TRBJ2-3; tentatively, D is TRBD2 (7 bases). Trimming pared 0 bases from V and 3 bases from J, leaving 10 bases between. CDR1 is GTSNPN, CDR2 SVGIG, per germline (reference sequence). CDR3 length: 14 residues. The CDR3 is CAWSVGGATDTQYF. The part of the CDR3 DNA that was read is TGTGCCTGGAGTGTAGGGGGGGCGACAGATACG.

As for this clone: From the germline J gene comes the end of the CDR3, since the read stops 3 residues before it. The V and J genes are TRBV7-9 and TRBJ2-2; possible D gene TRBD1, 5 bases. The CDR3 runs to 14 residues. Germline assignment: CDR1 SEHNR and CDR2 FQNEAQ (reference sequence). The covered CDR3 bases are TGTGCCAGCAGCTTAGGAATCCAGGGTCGATGG. Protein sequence: CASSLGIQGRW. The CDR3 in full is CASSLGIQGRWLFF.